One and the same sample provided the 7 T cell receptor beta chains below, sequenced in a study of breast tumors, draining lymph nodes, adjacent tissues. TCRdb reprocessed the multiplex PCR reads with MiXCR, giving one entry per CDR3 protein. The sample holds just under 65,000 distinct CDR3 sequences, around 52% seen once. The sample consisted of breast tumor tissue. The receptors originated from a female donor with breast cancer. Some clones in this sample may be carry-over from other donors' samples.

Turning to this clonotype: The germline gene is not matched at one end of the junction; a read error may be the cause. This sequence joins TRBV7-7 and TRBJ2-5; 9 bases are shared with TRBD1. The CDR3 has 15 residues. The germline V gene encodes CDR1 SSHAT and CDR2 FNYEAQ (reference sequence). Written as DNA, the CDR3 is TGTGCTAGCAGCTTAGAAACAGGGGGCGAAGAGACCCAGTACTTC. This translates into CASSLETGGEETQYF.

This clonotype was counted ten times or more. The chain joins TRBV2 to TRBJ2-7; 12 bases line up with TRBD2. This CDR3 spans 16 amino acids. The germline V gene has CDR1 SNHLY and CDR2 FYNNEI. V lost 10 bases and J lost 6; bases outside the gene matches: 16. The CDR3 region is CATETSGRGMRGEQYF. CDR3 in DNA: TGTGCCACCGAGACTAGCGGGAGAGGAATGAGGGGCGAGCAGTACTTC. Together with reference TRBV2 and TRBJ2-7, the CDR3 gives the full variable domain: EPEVTQTPSHQVTQMGQEVILRCVPISNHLYFYWYRQILGQKVEFLVSFYNNEISEKSEIFDDQFSVERPDGSNFTLKIRSTKLEDSAMYFCATETSGRGMRGEQYFGPGTRLTVT.

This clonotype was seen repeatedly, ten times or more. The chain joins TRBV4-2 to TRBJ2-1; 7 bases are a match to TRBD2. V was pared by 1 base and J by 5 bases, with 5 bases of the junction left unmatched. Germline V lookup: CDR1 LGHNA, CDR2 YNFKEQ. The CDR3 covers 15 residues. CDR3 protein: CASSQGERENNEQFF. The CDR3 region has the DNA TGTGCCAGCAGCCAAGGTGAGCGGGAAAACAATGAGCAGTTCTTC.

As DNA, the CDR3 is TGTGCCAGCAGCTTGGCCGGGACAGGGGACCAAAATACAGATACGCAGTATTTT. This gives the protein CASSLAGTGDQNTDTQYF. V gene TRBV5-4 combines with J gene TRBJ2-3, with 10 bases matching TRBD1. Germline V lookup: CDR1 SGHNT, CDR2 YYREEE (reference sequence). The CDR3 sequence is 18 residues long. Trimming cost V 0 bases and J 3 bases; bases outside gene matches: 10.

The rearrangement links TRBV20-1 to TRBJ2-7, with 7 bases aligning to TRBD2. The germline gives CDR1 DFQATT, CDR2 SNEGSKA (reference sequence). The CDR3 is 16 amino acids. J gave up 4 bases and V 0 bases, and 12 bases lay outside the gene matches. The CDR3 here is CSARDGASGIRYEQYF. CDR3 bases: TGCAGTGCTAGAGATGGAGCCAGCGGGATCCGGTACGAGCAGTACTTC.

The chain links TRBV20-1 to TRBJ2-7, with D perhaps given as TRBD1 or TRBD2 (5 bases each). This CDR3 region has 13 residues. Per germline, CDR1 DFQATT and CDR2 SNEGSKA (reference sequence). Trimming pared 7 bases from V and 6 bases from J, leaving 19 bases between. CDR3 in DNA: TGCAGTGTTGGATCCCCCTTTGGGGGCGAGCAGTACTTC. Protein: CSVGSPFGGEQYF.

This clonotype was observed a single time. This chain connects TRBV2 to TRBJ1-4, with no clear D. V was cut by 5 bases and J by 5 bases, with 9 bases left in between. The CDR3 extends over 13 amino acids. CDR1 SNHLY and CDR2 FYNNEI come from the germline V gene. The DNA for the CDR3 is TGTGCCAGCAGTCCTCGCTTCAATGAAAAACTGTTTTTT. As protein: CASSPRFNEKLFF.